These 25 T cell receptor beta chains were all obtained from the same sample, sequenced in a study of blood T cell repertoires in COVID-19. Here immunoSEQ multiplex PCR was the method, and the copy in TCRdb shows in-frame clones only, minus some. The sample lists more than 25,000 clones, 80% to 85% occurring once. Sequences were obtained from peripheral blood. These receptors all come from a man of 80 years or more with active COVID-19.

J is TRBJ2-3 and V is TRBV19; 10 positions match TRBD2. After removal of 3 bases from V and 2 bases from J, the junction contained 5 bases not matched to a gene. This CDR3 has 16 residues. Germline V gives CDR1 LNHDA, CDR2 SQIVND (reference sequence). The CDR3 loop is CASSILAGALTDTQYF. CDR3 DNA sequence: TGTGCCAGTAGTATTCTAGCGGGGGCGCTCACAGATACGCAGTATTTT.

The CDR3 loop is CASSYPRTGGYGELFF. The CDR3 DNA follows: TGTGCCAGCAGTTACCCCAGGACAGGCGGTTACGGGGAGCTGTTTTTT. V is TRBV6-2 or TRBV6-3 and J is TRBJ2-2, with 7 nucleotides matching TRBD1. CDR1 and CDR2 from the germline V gene are MNHEY and SVGEGT. This CDR3 has 16 residues. Losses at the gene ends were 2 bases for V and 7 bases for J; bases not matched to a gene: 10.

The rearrangement joins TRBV6-5 to TRBJ1-2; D is unresolved. The CDR3 extends over 14 amino acids. CDR1 is MNHEY, CDR2 SVGAGI, per germline. Trimming stripped 4 bases from V and 2 bases from J, with 11 bases between. CDR3 in amino acids: CASSSRNRNYGYTF. The CDR3 region has the DNA TGTGCCAGCAGTTCAAGGAACAGAAACTATGGCTACACCTTC.

V gene TRBV3-1 (or the pseudogene TRBV3-2) combines with J gene TRBJ2-3; 9 nucleotides agree with TRBD2. The CDR3 runs 16 residues. CDR1 is LGHDT, CDR2 YNNKEL, per germline (reference sequence). V shed 3 bases and J 1 base; nucleotides not matched to a gene: 5. CDR3 residues: CASSQFGGGGTDTQYF. The CDR3 region has the DNA TGTGCCAGCAGCCAGTTTGGCGGGGGGGGCACAGATACGCAGTATTTT.

The gene calls are TRBV11-2 and TRBJ2-1; the D gene is possibly TRBD2 (6 bases). V lost 2 bases to trimming and J lost 2 bases, with 16 bases between them. The CDR3 has 17 amino acids. From germline, CDR1 is SGHAT and CDR2 FQNNGV. Here the CDR3 DNA reads TGTGCCAGCAGCTTACGCCCCCGGGACTTCACCTACAATGAGCAGTTCTTC. It codes for CASSLRPRDFTYNEQFF.

This clone showed up just a few times. This rearrangement joins TRBV9 to TRBJ2-2; D gene unclear. The CDR3 loop spans 14 amino acids. Germline V gene lookup returns CDR1 SGDLS and CDR2 YYNGEE. With 3 bases removed from V and 4 bases from J, the gap between germline ends came to 10 bases. This CDR3 reads CASSAQTGTGELFF. DNA for the CDR3: TGTGCCAGCAGCGCCCAGACTGGCACCGGGGAGCTGTTTTTT.

V usage is TRBV4-2 and J usage is TRBJ2-3, with D unresolved. Trimming took 1 base from V and 5 from J, leaving 4 bases between them. The CDR3 extends over 12 amino acids. Germline V gene data show CDR1 as LGHNA and CDR2 as YNFKEQ. CDR3 protein: CASSQVQDTQYF. CDR3 nucleotides: TGTGCCAGCAGCCAAGTCCAAGATACGCAGTATTTT.

The chain recombines TRBV5-1 with TRBJ2-5, with TRBD2 identical over 13 bases. Trimming at V came to 4 bases and at J to 1 base, leaving 10 bases not matched to a gene. The germline CDR1 and CDR2 sequences are SGHRS and YFSETQ. The CDR3 sequence is 18 residues long. CDR3: CASSRGTSGALFQETQYF. The CDR3 DNA is TGCGCCAGCAGCAGGGGGACTAGCGGGGCATTGTTCCAAGAGACCCAGTACTTC.

This clone came up a few times. The chain carries TRBV7-9 and TRBJ2-7; tentatively, D is TRBD2 (6 bases). The CDR3 loop spans 15 amino acids. Per germline, CDR1 SEHNR and CDR2 FQNEAQ (reference sequence). V lost 4 bases and J 4 bases, leaving 17 bases between the germline ends. In nucleotides, the CDR3 is TGTGCCAGCAGCTCCAGCCGACGACTAGTTTACGAGCAGTACTTC. Translated: CASSSSRRLVYEQYF.

This clone is medium-sized. The genes are TRBV14 and TRBJ1-4; weak D call: TRBD1 (5 bases). V lost 4 bases to trimming and J lost 7 bases, with 22 bases between them. Germline values: CDR1 SGHDN, CDR2 FVKESK. The CDR3 consists of 17 residues. The CDR3 sequence: CASSPPRAGPGGEKLFF. The DNA for the CDR3 is TGTGCCAGCAGCCCTCCTAGAGCCGGCCCCGGGGGTGAAAAACTGTTTTTT.

The V call is TRBV2, the J call TRBJ2-3; D gene unclear. Trimming removed 6 bases at V and 0 bases at J, with 16 bases between. In germline, CDR1 is SNHLY, CDR2 FYNNEI. The CDR3 totals 16 residues. CDR3 region: CASRGRRSLSTDTQYF. The CDR3 bases are TGTGCCAGCAGAGGAAGACGGAGCCTTAGCACAGATACGCAGTATTTT.

V gene TRBV4-2 combines with J gene TRBJ1-3; D possibly corresponds to TRBD1 (5 bases). Trimming removed 1 base from V and 4 bases from J, with 11 bases in between. Germline assignment: CDR1 LGHNA and CDR2 YNFKEQ. CDR3 length: 15 residues. The CDR3 DNA follows: TGTGCCAGCAGCCAAGCGCAGGGTGAGGGAAACACCATATATTTT. It yields the protein CASSQAQGEGNTIYF.

The chain employs TRBV7-9 and TRBJ1-1; 10 nucleotides match TRBD1. The CDR3 has 15 residues. Germline values: CDR1 SEHNR, CDR2 FQNEAQ (reference sequence). Trimming took 1 base from V and 4 from J; bases not matched to a gene: 3. The DNA for the CDR3 is TGTGCCAGCAGCTTAGAGGGACAGGGGACCACTGAAGCTTTCTTT. Translating it yields CASSLEGQGTTEAFF.

The V and J genes are TRBV4-1 and TRBJ1-3; tentatively, D is TRBD1 (6 bases). This CDR3 region has 15 residues. Trimming took off 4 bases at V and 4 bases at J, with 14 bases between the two ends. Germline V gene lookup returns CDR1 MGHRA and CDR2 YSYEKL. The CDR3 here is CASSRPGAGGNTIYF. DNA of the CDR3: TGCGCCAGCAGCCGACCAGGGGCTGGAGGAAACACCATATATTTT.

Remarks on this clone: A read error may produce the germline difference seen at one junction end. The chain combines TRBV12-3 or TRBV12-4 with TRBJ1-2; TRBD1 aligns across 9 bases. CDR3 length: 12 residues. The CDR3 loop is CASSSPRDRVAF. In DNA form, the CDR3 reads TGTGCCAGCAGTTCTCCCCGGGACAGGGTGGCTTTC.

CDR3 sequence: CASSPPMGTGGRNYGYTF. CDR3 DNA sequence: TGTGCCAGCTCACCACCGATGGGGACAGGGGGGCGAAACTATGGCTACACCTTC. The V and J genes are TRBV18 and TRBJ1-2; TRBD1 matches 11 bases. This CDR3 is 18 amino acids long. The germline gives CDR1 KGHSH, CDR2 LQKENI. After removal of 0 bases from V and 2 bases from J, the junction contained 8 bases not matched to a gene.

V and J are TRBV9 and TRBJ2-2; 9 bases are a match to TRBD1. The germline V gene has CDR1 SGDLS and CDR2 YYNGEE. The CDR3 spans 15 residues. After removal of 2 bases from V and 7 bases from J, the junction contained 6 bases not matched to a gene. The CDR3 nucleotides read TGTGCCAGCAGCGTTCAACAGGGGGCCGGCGGGGAGCTGTTTTTT. Its protein is CASSVQQGAGGELFF.

The chain combines TRBV6-5 with TRBJ1-1; D is unresolved. The CDR3 has 12 residues. Deletions cut 5 bases from V and 4 bases from J, with 8 bases between. Germline V CDR1 and CDR2: MNHEY, SVGAGI. The CDR3 here is CASSQRFTEAFF. The DNA of the CDR3 is TGTGCCAGCAGTCAGAGGTTCACTGAAGCTTTCTTT.

The chain combines TRBV6-5 with TRBJ2-5; D is possibly TRBD2 (5 bases). The V and J ends lost 5 bases and 5 bases respectively, with 15 bases between them. Per the germline V gene, CDR1 is MNHEY and CDR2 is SVGAGI. The CDR3 contains 14 residues. CDR3 nucleotides: TGTGCCAGCAGTACCCGACGACTACCTGAGACCCAGTACTTC. Encoded protein: CASSTRRLPETQYF.

This chain joins TRBV11-2 and TRBJ1-1; 7 nucleotides match TRBD1. Germline V gene sequence: CDR1 SGHAT, CDR2 FQNNGV. The ends lost 2 bases at V and 10 bases at J; junction bases unmatched: 1. The CDR3 is 11 residues long. CDR3 nucleotide sequence: TGTGCCAGCAGCTTAAGGGACAGAGCTTTCTTT. Protein: CASSLRDRAFF.

The rearrangement joins TRBV29-1 to TRBJ2-2; 10 positions agree with TRBD1. CDR3 size: 15 residues. Germline V gene sequence: CDR1 SQVTM, CDR2 ANQGSEA. V was clipped by 6 bases and J by 6 bases; unmatched bases: 10. For the CDR3, the DNA is TGCAGCGTAACCGAGGGACAGGGGTTTGCCGGGGAGCTGTTTTTT. This sequence encodes CSVTEGQGFAGELFF.

CDR3 residues: CASSITGVGELFF. CDR3 DNA sequence: TGTGCCAGCAGTATAACAGGGGTCGGGGAGCTGTTTTTT. This rearrangement joins TRBV28 to TRBJ2-2, with TRBD1 identical over 7 bases. V lost 5 bases to trimming and J lost 7 bases; unmatched junction nucleotides: 4. The CDR3 runs 13 residues. CDR1 is MDHEN, CDR2 SYDVKM, per germline.

V and J are TRBV7-9 and TRBJ2-1; 9 nucleotides line up with TRBD1. The CDR3 totals 16 residues. Per the germline V gene, CDR1 is SEHNR and CDR2 is FQNEAQ (reference sequence). Germline trimming cut 5 bases from V and 7 bases from J; bases unmatched to any gene: 12. CDR3 nucleotides: TGTGCCAGCAGCGCAGACTCCGGGACAGGGAAGAATGAGCAGTTCTTC. Its translation: CASSADSGTGKNEQFF.

This chain links TRBV5-5 with TRBJ2-3, with D perhaps matching TRBD1 (5 bases). V lost 4 bases, J lost 6 bases, and 9 bases lay in between. CDR3 length: 12 amino acids. Germline CDR1 is SGHKS and CDR2 is YYEKEE (reference sequence). Here the CDR3 reads CASSVSGDTQYF. Written as DNA, the CDR3 is TGTGCCAGCAGCGTCTCAGGGGATACGCAGTATTTT.

The chain has TRBV3-1 (or the pseudogene TRBV3-2) and TRBJ2-3; weak D call: TRBD2 (6 bases). Germline loops: CDR1 LGHDT, CDR2 YNNKEL (reference sequence). Trimming shortened V by 4 bases and J by 3 bases, and 17 bases separated the two germline ends. The CDR3 has 16 amino acids. The CDR3 nucleotides are TGTGCCAGCAGCCCATCTAGCGCCCCGGGGACAGATACGCAGTATTTT. Protein product: CASSPSSAPGTDTQYF.